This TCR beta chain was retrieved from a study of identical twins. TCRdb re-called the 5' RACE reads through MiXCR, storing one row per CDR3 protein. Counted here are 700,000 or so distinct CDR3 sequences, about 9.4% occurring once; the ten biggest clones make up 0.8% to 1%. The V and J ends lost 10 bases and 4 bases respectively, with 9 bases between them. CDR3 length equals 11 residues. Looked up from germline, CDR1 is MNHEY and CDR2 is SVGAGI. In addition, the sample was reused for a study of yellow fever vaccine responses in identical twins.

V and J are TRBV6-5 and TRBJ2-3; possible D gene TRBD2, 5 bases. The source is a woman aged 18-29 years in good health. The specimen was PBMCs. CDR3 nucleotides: TGTGCCACATCGGGGTCAGATACGCAGTATTTT. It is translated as CATSGSDTQYF.